Sequencing of this T cell receptor (beta chain) was carried out in a study of CD8+ T cells in alopecia areata. The CDR3 spans 14 residues. Germline loops: CDR1 GTSNPN, CDR2 SVGIG (reference sequence). With V trimmed by 4 bases and J by 1 base, 5 bases remained unmatched. Reverse transcription of extracted RNA yielded cDNA, which provided the sequencing template. The table came from immunoSEQ multiplex PCR; TCRdb's copy has only in-frame clones and leaves some out. The table includes roughly 150,000 clones, 50% to 65% detected once. Study findings and constraints: Scalp repertoires also include resident alphabeta T cells from normal skin. Lesional scalp exceeded normal scalp in clonality, especially in alopecia totalis/universalis.

Comments on this clone: Its specificity is not known.

The sample was CD4+ T cells sorted from blood. This chain uses TRBV30 with TRBJ2-3, with 7 nucleotides matching TRBD2. The TCR originated in a human donor in good health. The chain's CDR3 is CAWNRAGGTDTQYF. In DNA, the CDR3 is TGTGCCTGGAATCGGGCGGGAGGCACAGATACGCAGTATTTT.